A single sample is the source of the 32 T cell receptor beta chains below, sequenced in a study of STAT5B mutations in CD4+ large granular lymphocyte leukemia. Repertoires were generated with immunoSEQ multiplex PCR, while TCRdb's copy carries only in-frame clones and drops some. The sample holds about 25,000 clones, 70% to 80% seen once. Sample: CD4+ T cells from blood buffy coats. The receptor set was obtained from a human donor in good health.

The chain uses TRBV28 and TRBJ1-2; no definite D call. Between the trimmed V and J ends, which lost 8 bases and 2 bases, there was a span of 9 bases. Germline V gives CDR1 MDHEN, CDR2 SYDVKM. The CDR3 contains 12 residues. The CDR3 loop reads CASGLANYGYTF. CDR3 bases: TGTGCCAGCGGACTCGCGAACTATGGCTACACCTTC.

This clone turned up a few times. V is TRBV27 and J is TRBJ1-1; perhaps TRBD1 as D (6 bases). Germline loops: CDR1 MNHEY, CDR2 SMNVEV (reference sequence). Trimming removed 2 bases from V and 2 bases from J, with 15 bases in between. The CDR3 is 16 residues long. Written as DNA, the CDR3 is TGTGCCAGCAGTTTAGCCGGAGGGGGGAGAAACACTGAAGCTTTCTTT. Protein: CASSLAGGGRNTEAFF.

The chain employs TRBV5-1 and TRBJ2-2, with TRBD2 as a possible D gene (7 bases). V gave up 0 bases and J gave up 4 bases, with 16 bases separating them. CDR3 size: 17 residues. Germline V CDR1 and CDR2: SGHRS, YFSETQ. The CDR3 region is CASSLVGGARTTGELFF. The CDR3 region has the DNA TGCGCCAGCAGCTTGGTGGGGGGGGCCAGGACCACCGGGGAGCTGTTTTTT.

The chain joins TRBV28 to TRBJ2-3; D is unclear. Trimming removed 6 bases at V and 0 bases at J, with 7 bases between. There are 13 residues in the CDR3. Germline CDR1 is MDHEN and CDR2 is SYDVKM. CDR3 sequence: CASSLISTDTQYF. The CDR3 DNA sequence: TGTGCCAGCAGCCTGATTAGCACAGATACGCAGTATTTT. Combining the CDR3 with reference TRBV28 and TRBJ2-3 gives the whole variable domain DVKVTQSSRYLVKRTGEKVFLECVQDMDHENMFWYRQDPGLGLRLIYFSYDVKMKEKGDIPEGYSVSREKKERFSLILESASTNQTSMYLCASSLISTDTQYFGPGTRLTVL.

This clone was seen once. The DNA of the CDR3 is TGTGCCAGCAGCTACGACAGGGGACACGAGCAGTACTTC. This translates into CASSYDRGHEQYF. The rearrangement links TRBV5-4 to TRBJ2-5, with 8 bases matching TRBD1. The J call is doubtful: the DNA matches TRBJ2-7 better. The CDR3 is made up of 13 amino acids. Germline V CDR1 and CDR2: SGHNT, YYREEE (reference sequence).

This chain uses TRBV18 with TRBJ1-2; D remains unclear. Deletions cut 0 bases from V and 2 bases from J, with 7 bases between. Germline V gene data show CDR1 as KGHSH and CDR2 as LQKENI. The CDR3 is 14 amino acids. DNA of the CDR3: TGTGCCAGCTCACCACCGGGCCAGAACTATGGCTACACCTTC. The encoded protein is CASSPPGQNYGYTF.

This chain joins TRBV29-1 and TRBJ1-1; possibly TRBD1 for D (6 bases). Germline CDR1 is SQVTM and CDR2 is ANQGSEA. Between the trimmed V and J ends, which lost 7 bases and 10 bases, there was a span of 22 bases. The CDR3 is 13 residues long. CDR3 amino acids: CSARRAGEMIAFF. The CDR3 DNA reads as TGCAGCGCCCGCCGGGCAGGGGAGATGATAGCTTTCTTT.

The genes are TRBV28 and TRBJ1-4; possible D gene TRBD1, 5 bases. The CDR3 has 19 amino acids. V gave up 5 bases and J gave up 7 bases, with 29 bases separating them. Germline V gene data show CDR1 as MDHEN and CDR2 as SYDVKM. CDR3: CASSPQILGPGRIAEKLFF. The DNA for the CDR3 is TGTGCCAGCAGTCCCCAAATCCTGGGACCAGGGAGGATCGCTGAAAAACTGTTTTTT.

The chain joins TRBV7-7 to TRBJ2-2; TRBD2 matches at 8 bases. There are 14 residues in the CDR3. Germline CDR1 is SSHAT and CDR2 is FNYEAQ (reference sequence). Unmatched junction bases numbered 5, after V lost 5 bases and J lost 6 bases. CDR3 DNA: TGTGCCAGCAGCCGACTAGCGACCGCCGGGGAGCTGTTTTTT. Residues: CASSRLATAGELFF.

The chain has TRBV6-5 and TRBJ1-1, with TRBD1 matching over 10 bases. This CDR3 spans 14 amino acids. V dropped 6 bases and J dropped 7; count of bases not matched to a gene: 8. Germline CDR1 and CDR2: MNHEY and SVGAGI. Written as DNA, the CDR3 is TGTGCCAGCAGAGGGACAGGGGCCTCGGATGAAGCTTTCTTT. Amino acid sequence: CASRGTGASDEAFF.

In this sample, this clone is medium-sized. Here the CDR3 reads CASSLVSPGYGEKLFF. The CDR3 DNA sequence: TGTGCCAGCAGCTTAGTGTCGCCAGGGTATGGTGAAAAACTGTTTTTT. The chain couples TRBV11-2 to TRBJ1-4, with a weak D call TRBD1 (5 bases). Per the germline V gene, CDR1 is SGHAT and CDR2 is FQNNGV. The CDR3 has 16 amino acids. Deletions cut 1 base from V and 7 bases from J, with 16 bases between. The full variable domain, with the rest looked up from reference TRBV11-2 and TRBJ1-4, is EAGVAQSPRYKIIEKRQSVAFWCNPISGHATLYWYQQILGQGPKLLIQFQNNGVVDDSQLPKDRFSAERLKGVDSTLKIQPAKLEDSAVYLCASSLVSPGYGEKLFFGSGTQLSVL.

V usage is TRBV5-4 and J usage is TRBJ2-6; D possibly matches TRBD1 or TRBD2 (5 bases each). V was pared by 6 bases and J by 0 bases, with 13 bases between. This CDR3 contains 16 residues. Germline-derived CDR1 and CDR2 are SGHNT and YYREEE (reference sequence). The CDR3 spells CASTPGPRSGANVLTF. CDR3 nucleotide sequence: TGTGCCAGCACCCCGGGACCGCGCTCTGGGGCCAACGTCCTGACTTTC.

V usage is TRBV5-1 and J usage is TRBJ2-2; 12 nucleotides align to TRBD2. Germline trimming cut 5 bases from V and 2 bases from J; bases unmatched to any gene: 4. Germline V gives CDR1 SGHRS, CDR2 YFSETQ. The CDR3 sequence is 16 residues long. CDR3 bases: TGCGCCAGCAGTCGGACTAGCGGGGACAACACCGGGGAGCTGTTTTTT. Amino acids: CASSRTSGDNTGELFF.

This chain links TRBV28 with TRBJ2-7, with 7 bases aligning to TRBD1. Germline loops: CDR1 MDHEN, CDR2 SYDVKM. This CDR3 is built from 15 residues. V lost 5 bases, J lost 7 bases, and 14 bases stayed unmatched. CDR3 residues: CASSNHGTDPPEQYV. CDR3 DNA sequence: TGTGCCAGCAGTAACCACGGGACAGATCCTCCTGAGCAGTACGTC.

In this sample, this clone turned up a few times. The V call is TRBV4-1, the J call TRBJ1-6; no definite D call. This CDR3 comprises 12 residues. Germline V CDR1 and CDR2: MGHRA, YSYEKL. Trimming removed 0 bases at V and 14 bases at J, with 8 bases between. The CDR3 DNA reads TGCGCCAGCAGCCAAGACCGGGAAACCCTCCACTTT. Encoded protein: CASSQDRETLHF.

The chain recombines TRBV28 with TRBJ1-5; TRBD1 matches 7 bases. This CDR3 region has 15 residues. Germline CDR1 and CDR2: MDHEN and SYDVKM. The ends lost 6 bases at V and 7 bases at J; junction bases unmatched: 12. DNA of the CDR3: TGTGCCAGCAGCCCAGGGGGAGGGCGCGGGCAGCCCCAGCATTTT. Protein sequence: CASSPGGGRGQPQHF.

This clone was observed a few times. This chain joins TRBV6-4 and TRBJ2-2, with D perhaps matching TRBD1 (5 bases). Per germline, CDR1 MRHNA and CDR2 SNTAGT. This CDR3 contains 14 residues. V lost 3 bases to trimming and J lost 5 bases, with 10 bases between them. CDR3 sequence: CASSEQVGTGELFF. CDR3 nucleotides: TGTGCCAGCAGTGAACAGGTCGGGACCGGGGAGCTGTTTTTT.

V usage is TRBV2 and J usage is TRBJ2-3, with a weak D call TRBD2 (6 bases). The CDR3 consists of 16 residues. V was shortened by 6 bases and J by 2 bases, with 18 bases between the two germline ends. CDR1 SNHLY and CDR2 FYNNEI come from the germline V gene. In DNA, the CDR3 is TGTGCCAGCAGGGAGGGGAGAAGCGGCCCCACAGATACGCAGTATTTT. Encoded protein: CASREGRSGPTDTQYF.

The rearrangement links TRBV2 to TRBJ2-2; 7 bases map to TRBD1. Germline CDR1 reads SNHLY; CDR2 reads FYNNEI. V dropped 4 bases and J dropped 6; count of bases not matched to a gene: 2. This CDR3 has 13 amino acids. The CDR3 loop is CASSATGAGELFF. DNA of the CDR3: TGTGCCAGCAGTGCCACAGGGGCCGGGGAGCTGTTTTTT.

The CDR3 region has the DNA TGTGCCAGCAGTTTTACGGGGACTCGCCACTATGAGCAGTTCTTC. It specifies CASSFTGTRHYEQFF. V is TRBV28 and J is TRBJ2-1; a weak D match, TRBD2 (6 bases). The CDR3 sequence is 15 residues long. Trimming took off 3 bases at V and 8 bases at J, with 17 bases between the two ends. Germline-derived CDR1 and CDR2 are MDHEN and SYDVKM.

The CDR3 protein is CASSLLNSQGAVDYGYTF. The CDR3 DNA is TGTGCCAGCAGCTTGCTCAACTCCCAGGGGGCGGTGGACTATGGCTACACCTTC. The J gene is TRBJ1-2, the V gene TRBV5-6; 8 bases agree with TRBD1. The germline V gene encodes CDR1 SGHDT and CDR2 YYEEEE. Trimming cost V 1 base and J 3 bases; bases outside gene matches: 14. This CDR3 has 18 amino acids.

J is TRBJ2-3 and V is TRBV5-1; 9 bases are a match to TRBD2. After removal of 4 bases from V and 2 bases from J, the junction contained 5 bases not matched to a gene. The germline V gene has CDR1 SGHRS and CDR2 YFSETQ. The CDR3 consists of 15 residues. The CDR3 DNA is TGCGCCAGCAGCCCCGTAGCGGGAGTCACAGATACGCAGTATTTT. The encoded protein is CASSPVAGVTDTQYF.

This clone has a handful of counts. V and J are TRBV11-2 and TRBJ1-1; a possible D gene is TRBD1 (6 bases). The CDR3 spans 17 residues. CDR1 and CDR2 (germline): SGHAT, FQNNGV. Trimming pared 1 base from V and 1 base from J, leaving 16 bases between. In DNA form, the CDR3 reads TGTGCCAGCAGCTTAGGACCCTTGGGCAGGGGGAACACTGAAGCTTTCTTT. This gives the protein CASSLGPLGRGNTEAFF.

The table lists this clone with a count of one. The rearrangement links TRBV6-4 to TRBJ2-3; the match to TRBD1 covers 7 bases. The CDR3 extends over 13 amino acids. Trimming at V came to 8 bases and at J to 1 base, leaving 3 bases not matched to a gene. The germline V gene has CDR1 MRHNA and CDR2 SNTAGT. The CDR3 sequence is CASDTGGTDTQYF. The CDR3 nucleotides are TGTGCCAGCGATACAGGGGGCACAGATACGCAGTATTTT.

The chain has TRBV5-6 and TRBJ1-1; a weak D match, TRBD1 (5 bases). This CDR3 has 14 amino acids. V lost 4 bases to trimming and J lost 5 bases, with 15 bases between them. CDR1 SGHDT and CDR2 YYEEEE come from the germline V gene. This chain's CDR3 is CASSPMGEATEAFF. The CDR3 DNA follows: TGTGCCAGCAGCCCAATGGGGGAAGCTACTGAAGCTTTCTTT. Full variable domain (remainder filled in from reference TRBV5-6 and TRBJ1-1): DAGVTQSPTHLIKTRGQQVTLRCSPKSGHDTVSWYQQALGQGPQFIFQYYEEEERQRGNFPDRFSGHQFPNYSSELNVNALLLGDSALYLCASSPMGEATEAFFGQGTRLTVV.

The chain has TRBV7-2 and TRBJ2-5; TRBD1 might be the D (7 bases). Trimming shortened V by 6 bases and J by 1 base, and 15 bases separated the two germline ends. This CDR3 has 15 amino acids. Germline V lookup: CDR1 SGHTA, CDR2 FQGNSA. In DNA, the CDR3 is TGTGCCAGCAGGGAGGGGGCGGGAACCCAAGAGACCCAGTACTTC. It codes for CASREGAGTQETQYF.

The chain joins TRBV10-2 to TRBJ2-1, with D hard to call. Germline V gene sequence: CDR1 WSHSY, CDR2 SAAADI. V was shortened by 7 bases and J by 5 bases, with 12 bases between the two germline ends. This CDR3 is 13 amino acids long. CDR3: CASKTGADNEQFF. The CDR3 DNA sequence: TGCGCCAGCAAGACTGGCGCCGACAATGAGCAGTTCTTC.

The chain recombines TRBV9 with TRBJ2-3, with 7 bases that match TRBD2. V lost 6 bases and J lost 4; bases outside the gene matches: 5. The CDR3 totals 13 residues. Germline V gives CDR1 SGDLS, CDR2 YYNGEE. In DNA, the CDR3 is TGTGCCAGCACCGCGGGAGTCTCAGATACGCAGTATTTT. Its protein is CASTAGVSDTQYF.

The rearrangement links TRBV18 to TRBJ2-7; possibly TRBD2 for D (6 bases). Germline V gene data show CDR1 as KGHSH and CDR2 as LQKENI. The length of the CDR3 is 13 residues. Trimming removed 3 bases from V and 0 bases from J, with 6 bases in between. CDR3 nucleotide sequence: TGTGCCAGCTCACCCGGGGGCTCCTACGAGCAGTACGTC. As protein: CASSPGGSYEQYV.

A single count supports this clone. The J gene is TRBJ1-1, the V gene TRBV7-2; the match to TRBD1 covers 8 bases. The V gene's germline CDR1 is SGHTA and CDR2 FQGNSA. The CDR3 spans 15 residues. Trimming took 2 bases from V and 4 from J; bases not matched to a gene: 6. The CDR3: CASSLLRTGRTEAFF. The CDR3 DNA follows: TGTGCCAGCAGCTTACTGCGGACAGGGCGCACTGAAGCTTTCTTT.

The chain is built from TRBV10-3 and TRBJ1-1; D gene uncertain. The CDR3 length is 15 residues. The germline V and J ends were trimmed by 6 bases and 6 bases, with 20 bases remaining between them. Per the germline V gene, CDR1 is ENHRY and CDR2 is SYGVKD. DNA for the CDR3: TGTGCCATCAGCCACCACGGTTCTCAGGCCCCTGAAGCTTTCTTT. It codes for CAISHHGSQAPEAFF.

The V gene is TRBV6-6, the J gene TRBJ1-1; 7 nucleotides align to TRBD1. Germline V gene data show CDR1 as MNHNY and CDR2 as SVGAGI (reference sequence). V was pared by 6 bases and J by 2 bases, with 12 bases of the junction left unmatched. This CDR3 has 16 amino acids. The DNA of the CDR3 is TGTGCCAGCAGCCCCCGGGACAGAATTTTTAACACTGAAGCTTTCTTT. Protein: CASSPRDRIFNTEAFF.